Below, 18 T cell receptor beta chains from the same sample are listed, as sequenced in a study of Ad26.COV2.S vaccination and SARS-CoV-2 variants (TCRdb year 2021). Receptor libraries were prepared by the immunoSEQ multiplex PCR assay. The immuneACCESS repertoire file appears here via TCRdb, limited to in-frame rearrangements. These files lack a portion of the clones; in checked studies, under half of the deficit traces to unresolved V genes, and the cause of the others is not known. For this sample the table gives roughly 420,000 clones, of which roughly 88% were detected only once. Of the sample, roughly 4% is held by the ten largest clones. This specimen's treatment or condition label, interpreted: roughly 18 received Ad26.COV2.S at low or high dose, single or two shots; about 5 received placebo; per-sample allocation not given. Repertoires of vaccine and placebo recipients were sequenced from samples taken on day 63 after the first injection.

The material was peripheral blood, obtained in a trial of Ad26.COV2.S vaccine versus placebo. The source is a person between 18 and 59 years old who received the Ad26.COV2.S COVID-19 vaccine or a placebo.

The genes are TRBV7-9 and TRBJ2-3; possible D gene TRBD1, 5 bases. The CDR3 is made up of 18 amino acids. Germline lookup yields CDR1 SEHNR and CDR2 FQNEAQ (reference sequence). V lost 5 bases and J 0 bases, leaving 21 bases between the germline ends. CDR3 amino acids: CASSPSRQLYPSTDTQYF. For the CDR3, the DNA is TGTGCCAGCAGCCCCAGTCGACAGTTATATCCTAGCACAGATACGCAGTATTTT. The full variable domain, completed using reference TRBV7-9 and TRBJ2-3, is DTGVSQNPRHKITKRGQNVTFRCDPISEHNRLYWYRQTLGQGPEFLTYFQNEAQLEKSRLLSDRFSAERPKGSFSTLEIQRTEQGDSAMYLCASSPSRQLYPSTDTQYFGPGTRLTVL.

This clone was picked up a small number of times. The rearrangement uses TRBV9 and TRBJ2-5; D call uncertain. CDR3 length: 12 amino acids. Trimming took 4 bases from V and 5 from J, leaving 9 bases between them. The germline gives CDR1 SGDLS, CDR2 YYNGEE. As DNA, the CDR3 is TGTGCCAGCAGCTCTTCCGGGGAGACCCAGTACTTC. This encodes CASSSSGETQYF.

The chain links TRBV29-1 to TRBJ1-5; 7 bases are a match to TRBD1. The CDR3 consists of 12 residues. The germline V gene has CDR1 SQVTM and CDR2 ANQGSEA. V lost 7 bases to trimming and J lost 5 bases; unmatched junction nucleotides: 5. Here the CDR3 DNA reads TGCAGCGAAGGCAGGGGGTATCAGCCCCAGCATTTT. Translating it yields CSEGRGYQPQHF.

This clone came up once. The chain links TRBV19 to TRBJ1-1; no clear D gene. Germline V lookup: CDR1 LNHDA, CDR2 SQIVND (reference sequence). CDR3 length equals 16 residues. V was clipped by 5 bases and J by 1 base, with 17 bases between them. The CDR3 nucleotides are TGTGCCAGTAGTGCCTTCTCCGGGCAGAAGAACACTGAAGCTTTCTTT. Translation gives CASSAFSGQKNTEAFF.

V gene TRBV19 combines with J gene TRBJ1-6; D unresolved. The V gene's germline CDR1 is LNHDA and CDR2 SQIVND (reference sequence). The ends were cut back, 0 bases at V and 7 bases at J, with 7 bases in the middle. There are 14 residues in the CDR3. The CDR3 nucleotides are TGTGCCAGTAGTATAGAGCCCGAGAATTCACCCCTCCACTTT. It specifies CASSIEPENSPLHF.

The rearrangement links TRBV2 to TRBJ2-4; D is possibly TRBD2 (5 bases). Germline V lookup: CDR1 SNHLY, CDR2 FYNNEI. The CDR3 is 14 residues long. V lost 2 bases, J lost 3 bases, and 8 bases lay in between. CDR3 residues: CASSESGDKNIQYF. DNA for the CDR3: TGTGCCAGCAGTGAATCCGGGGACAAAAACATTCAGTACTTC.

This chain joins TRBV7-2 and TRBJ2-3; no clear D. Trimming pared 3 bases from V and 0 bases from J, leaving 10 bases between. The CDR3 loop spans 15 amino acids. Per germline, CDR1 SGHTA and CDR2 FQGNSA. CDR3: CASSFWGSSTDTQYF. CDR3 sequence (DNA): TGTGCCAGCAGCTTCTGGGGTTCGAGCACAGATACGCAGTATTTT.

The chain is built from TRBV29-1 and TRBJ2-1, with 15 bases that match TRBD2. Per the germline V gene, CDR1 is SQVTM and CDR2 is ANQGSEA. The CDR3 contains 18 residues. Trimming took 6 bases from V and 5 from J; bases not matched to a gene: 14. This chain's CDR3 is CSVDGTSGGPPQDNEQFF. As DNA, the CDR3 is TGCAGCGTCGACGGGACTAGCGGGGGGCCCCCCCAGGACAATGAGCAGTTCTTC.

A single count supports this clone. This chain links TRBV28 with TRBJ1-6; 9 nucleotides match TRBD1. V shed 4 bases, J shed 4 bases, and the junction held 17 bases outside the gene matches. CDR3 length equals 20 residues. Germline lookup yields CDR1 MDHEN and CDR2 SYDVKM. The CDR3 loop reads CASSSHNSGTGGRYNSPLHF. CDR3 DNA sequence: TGTGCCAGCAGTTCCCATAATTCCGGAACAGGGGGCAGGTATAATTCACCCCTCCACTTT.

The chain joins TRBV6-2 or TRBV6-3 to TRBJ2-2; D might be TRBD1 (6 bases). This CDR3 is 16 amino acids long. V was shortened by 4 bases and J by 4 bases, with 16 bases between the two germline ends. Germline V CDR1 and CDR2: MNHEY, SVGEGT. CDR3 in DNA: TGTGCCAGCAGTTCGCCCCGGGACAAACTCACCGGGGAGCTGTTTTTT. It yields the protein CASSSPRDKLTGELFF.

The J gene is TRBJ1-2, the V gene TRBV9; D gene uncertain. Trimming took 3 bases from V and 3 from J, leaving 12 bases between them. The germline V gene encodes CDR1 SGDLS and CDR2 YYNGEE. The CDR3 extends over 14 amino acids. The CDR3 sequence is CASSGGRADYGYTF. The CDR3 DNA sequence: TGTGCCAGCAGCGGTGGTAGGGCTGACTATGGCTACACCTTC.

The DNA for the CDR3 is TGTGCCAGTAGCCCGGGGGGGGAGGCCGACGAGCAGTACTTC. Translated, it gives CASSPGGEADEQYF. The gene calls are TRBV19 and TRBJ2-7; TRBD2 matches at 8 bases. The V gene's germline CDR1 is LNHDA and CDR2 SQIVND (reference sequence). The CDR3 has 14 amino acids. The V gene end was trimmed by 6 bases and the J gene end by 5 bases; junction bases not matched to a gene: 9.

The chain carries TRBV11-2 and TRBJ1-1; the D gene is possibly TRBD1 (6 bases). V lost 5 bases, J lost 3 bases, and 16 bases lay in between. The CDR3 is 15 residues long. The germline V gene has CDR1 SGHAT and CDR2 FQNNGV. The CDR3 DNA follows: TGTGCCAGCAGCAGTAGGACAGAGAAGTACACTGAAGCTTTCTTT. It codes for CASSSRTEKYTEAFF.

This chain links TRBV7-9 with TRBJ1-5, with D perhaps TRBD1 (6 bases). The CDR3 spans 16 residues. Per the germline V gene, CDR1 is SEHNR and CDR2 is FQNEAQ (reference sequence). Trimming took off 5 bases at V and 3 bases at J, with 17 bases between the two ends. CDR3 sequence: CASSVGGGLPNQPQHF. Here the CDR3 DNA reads TGTGCCAGCAGCGTAGGGGGGGGGCTACCCAATCAGCCCCAGCATTTT. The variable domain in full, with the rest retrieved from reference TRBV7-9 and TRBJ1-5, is DTGVSQNPRHKITKRGQNVTFRCDPISEHNRLYWYRQTLGQGPEFLTYFQNEAQLEKSRLLSDRFSAERPKGSFSTLEIQRTEQGDSAMYLCASSVGGGLPNQPQHFGDGTRLSIL.

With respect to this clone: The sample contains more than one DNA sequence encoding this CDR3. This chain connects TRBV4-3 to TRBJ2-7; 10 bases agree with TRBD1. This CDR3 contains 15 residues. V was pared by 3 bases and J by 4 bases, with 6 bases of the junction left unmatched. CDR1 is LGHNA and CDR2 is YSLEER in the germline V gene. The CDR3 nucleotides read TGCGCCAGCAGCCAGGCCGGGACAGGGGCTTACGAGCAGTACTTC. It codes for CASSQAGTGAYEQYF.

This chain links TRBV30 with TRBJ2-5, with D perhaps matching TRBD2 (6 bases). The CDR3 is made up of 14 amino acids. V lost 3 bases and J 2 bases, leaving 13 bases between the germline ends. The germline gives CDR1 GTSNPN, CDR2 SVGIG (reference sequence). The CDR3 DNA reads TGTGCCTGGAGCAGACTTCGGGGGCAAGAGACCCAGTACTTC. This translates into CAWSRLRGQETQYF.

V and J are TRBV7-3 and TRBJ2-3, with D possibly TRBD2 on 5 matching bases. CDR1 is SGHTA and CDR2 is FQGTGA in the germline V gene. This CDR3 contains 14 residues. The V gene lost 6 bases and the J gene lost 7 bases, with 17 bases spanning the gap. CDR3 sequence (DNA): TGTGCCAGCAGTTTAGCCCCGGTCGGGAATACGCAGTATTTT. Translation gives CASSLAPVGNTQYF.

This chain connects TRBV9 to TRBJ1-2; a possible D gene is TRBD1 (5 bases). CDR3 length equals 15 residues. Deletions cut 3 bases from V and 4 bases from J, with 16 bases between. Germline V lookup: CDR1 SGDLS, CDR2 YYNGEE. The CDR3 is CASSGRQGGPYGYTF. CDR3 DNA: TGTGCCAGCAGCGGACGGCAGGGAGGGCCCTATGGCTACACCTTC.